What follows are 25 T cell receptor beta chains derived from one specimen sequenced in a study of cytomegalovirus exposure and HLA in healthy donors. PCR primers comprised 60 Vbeta and 13 Jbeta primers. Sequencing was performed with immunoSEQ multiplex PCR; in TCRdb, only in-frame clones are kept and a portion is missing. The sample includes 80,000 to 95,000 clones, roughly 76% seen only once; the top ten take around 2%. The sequenced sample consisted of PBMCs. The source of these receptors is a woman aged 25 to 45 in good health and CMV-seronegative.

V gene TRBV7-9 combines with J gene TRBJ2-1; D not resolved. V shed 1 base and J shed 3 bases, with 10 bases lying between them. The length of the CDR3 is 15 residues. Germline lookup yields CDR1 SEHNR and CDR2 FQNEAQ (reference sequence). CDR3 nucleotide sequence: TGTGCCAGCAGCTTAGTTCCAGCGAACTACAATGAGCAGTTCTTC. Protein sequence: CASSLVPANYNEQFF.

This chain connects TRBV10-2 to TRBJ1-4; no reliable D call. Germline values: CDR1 WSHSY, CDR2 SAAADI. This CDR3 is 14 amino acids long. With 4 bases removed from V and 5 bases from J, the gap between germline ends came to 11 bases. CDR3 protein: CASSGGSGNEKLFF. CDR3 in DNA: TGCGCCAGCAGTGGTGGCAGCGGGAATGAAAAACTGTTTTTT.

The chain has TRBV5-1 and TRBJ1-4, with D maybe TRBD1 (5 bases). This CDR3 spans 13 amino acids. With 1 base removed from V and 7 bases from J, the gap between germline ends came to 8 bases. CDR1 SGHRS and CDR2 YFSETQ come from the germline V gene. The CDR3 nucleotides are TGCGCCAGCAGCTTGCCAGGGTCTGAAAAACTGTTTTTT. Its translation: CASSLPGSEKLFF.

This chain uses TRBV27 with TRBJ2-2, with TRBD2 matching over 8 bases. V dropped 4 bases and J dropped 4; count of bases not matched to a gene: 8. This CDR3 spans 16 amino acids. CDR1 is MNHEY and CDR2 is SMNVEV in the germline V gene (reference sequence). The CDR3 protein is CASSSTRLAGTGELFF. The CDR3 region has the DNA TGTGCCAGCAGTTCTACCCGGCTAGCGGGCACCGGGGAGCTGTTTTTT.

This rearrangement joins TRBV6-6 to TRBJ1-4; a possible D gene is TRBD1 (6 bases). The CDR3 covers 16 residues. Between the trimmed V and J ends, which lost 2 bases and 10 bases, there was a span of 20 bases. Germline assignment: CDR1 MNHNY and CDR2 SVGAGI (reference sequence). The DNA for the CDR3 is TGTGCCAGCAGTTACCCCGAGGGGCAGGGGTTCGGAAAACTGTTTTTT. It specifies CASSYPEGQGFGKLFF.

The chain has TRBV7-9 and TRBJ2-7, with 7 positions matching TRBD1. The CDR3 covers 14 residues. Germline assignment: CDR1 SEHNR and CDR2 FQNEAQ (reference sequence). V lost 7 bases and J lost 4; bases outside the gene matches: 10. The CDR3, as DNA: TGTGCCAGCAACAGACAGGGCATCTTATACGAGCAGTACTTC. Its protein is CASNRQGILYEQYF.

The V call is TRBV7-9, the J call TRBJ1-1; a possible D gene is TRBD1 (5 bases). Germline lookup yields CDR1 SEHNR and CDR2 FQNEAQ (reference sequence). V was shortened by 5 bases and J by 9 bases, with 13 bases between the two germline ends. The CDR3 runs to 12 residues. The CDR3 nucleotides read TGTGCCAGCAGCCCCTACGGGGGACAAGCTTTCTTT. Amino acid sequence: CASSPYGGQAFF.

V gene TRBV19 combines with J gene TRBJ1-1; a weak D match, TRBD1 (6 bases). The CDR3 spans 14 residues. Germline CDR1 reads LNHDA; CDR2 reads SQIVND (reference sequence). V lost 7 bases, J lost 2 bases, and 14 bases lay in between. The CDR3 sequence is CASILRGGNTEAFF. Written as DNA, the CDR3 is TGTGCCAGTATTCTTAGGGGGGGCAACACTGAAGCTTTCTTT.

The rearrangement links TRBV28 to TRBJ1-5; D is unresolved. This CDR3 has 17 residues. Trimming cost V 5 bases and J 1 base, with 18 bases left between them. CDR1 and CDR2 from the germline V gene are MDHEN and SYDVKM. For the CDR3, the DNA is TGTGCCAGCAGTCCCCGTCAGGCGCCCGTGAGCAATCAGCCCCAGCATTTT. This gives the protein CASSPRQAPVSNQPQHF. Filled out from reference TRBV28 and TRBJ1-5, the complete variable domain reads DVKVTQSSRYLVKRTGEKVFLECVQDMDHENMFWYRQDPGLGLRLIYFSYDVKMKEKGDIPEGYSVSREKKERFSLILESASTNQTSMYLCASSPRQAPVSNQPQHFGDGTRLSIL.

The CDR3 DNA reads TGTGCCAGCAGCCCCCGACAGGGTCGTGCCAAAAACATTCAGTACTTC. Translating gives CASSPRQGRAKNIQYF. The rearrangement links TRBV9 to TRBJ2-4; 7 positions agree with TRBD1. V was clipped by 4 bases and J by 1 base; unmatched bases: 8. This CDR3 is 16 amino acids long. Germline CDR1 is SGDLS and CDR2 is YYNGEE.

Details on this clone: Other DNA sequences in the sample encode the same CDR3. The V and J genes are TRBV5-6 and TRBJ1-2; weak D call: TRBD1 (5 bases). V was trimmed by 1 base and J by 2 bases, leaving 15 bases between them. This CDR3 is built from 16 residues. Germline V lookup: CDR1 SGHDT, CDR2 YYEEEE. The CDR3 DNA reads TGTGCCAGCAGCTTGTGGGGCAGAATTTTCAACTATGGCTACACCTTC. Translated, it gives CASSLWGRIFNYGYTF.

The CDR3 DNA sequence: TGTGCCAGCGAGAGCGGGGGGCGGGCTGAAGCTTTCTTT. Encoded protein: CASESGGRAEAFF. The chain couples TRBV28 to TRBJ1-1; the D gene is possibly TRBD1 (6 bases). Germline CDR1 and CDR2: MDHEN and SYDVKM. Trimming took 8 bases from V and 6 from J, leaving 16 bases between them. The CDR3 runs 13 residues.

This clone has only one observation. The V call is TRBV18, the J call TRBJ2-3, with 8 bases identical to TRBD2. The CDR3 contains 18 residues. Germline loops: CDR1 KGHSH, CDR2 LQKENI. The V segment lost 3 bases and the J segment 0 bases; nucleotides outside the gene matches: 11. The CDR3 is CASSPSGSPWVSTDTQYF. DNA of the CDR3: TGTGCCAGCTCACCCAGCGGGAGTCCGTGGGTTAGCACAGATACGCAGTATTTT.

This clone was counted a single time. The rearrangement joins TRBV7-9 to TRBJ2-3; D is possibly TRBD2 (5 bases). The CDR3 totals 14 residues. V lost 2 bases and J lost 8, with 14 bases in between. CDR1 SEHNR and CDR2 FQNEAQ come from the germline V gene (reference sequence). The chain's CDR3 is CASSLLARRGTQYF. DNA of the CDR3: TGTGCCAGCAGCTTACTAGCCCGGCGAGGTACGCAGTATTTT. Drawing the rest from reference TRBV7-9 and TRBJ2-3, the complete variable domain is DTGVSQNPRHKITKRGQNVTFRCDPISEHNRLYWYRQTLGQGPEFLTYFQNEAQLEKSRLLSDRFSAERPKGSFSTLEIQRTEQGDSAMYLCASSLLARRGTQYFGPGTRLTVL.

J is TRBJ2-7 and V is TRBV4-1; 7 positions agree with TRBD2. CDR1 is MGHRA and CDR2 is YSYEKL in the germline V gene. Trimming at V came to 1 base and at J to 4 bases, leaving 4 bases not matched to a gene. This CDR3 comprises 14 residues. The DNA for the CDR3 is TGCGCCAGCAGCCAAGTGACTAGCCCATACGAGCAGTACTTC. Translating gives CASSQVTSPYEQYF.

This clone has a handful of counts. The J gene is TRBJ1-4, the V gene TRBV23-1; possibly TRBD1 for D (6 bases). TRBV23-1 falls under the ORF class, with uncertain function. The V end lost 8 bases, the J end lost 8 bases, and 24 bases lay between the germline ends. The CDR3 has 16 amino acids. The CDR3 spells CASSGTSGVFREKLFF. CDR3 in DNA: TGCGCCAGCTCAGGAACGTCAGGGGTGTTTCGAGAAAAACTGTTTTTT.

The chain links TRBV29-1 to TRBJ1-2; the D gene is possibly TRBD1 (6 bases). The V gene lost 3 bases and the J gene lost 1 base, with 15 bases spanning the gap. The CDR3 totals 15 residues. Looked up from germline, CDR1 is SQVTM and CDR2 is ANQGSEA. The DNA of the CDR3 is TGCAGCGTTGACGGAGGGGGGGCTTTTAACTATGGCTACACCTTC. Its protein product is CSVDGGGAFNYGYTF.

The chain is built from TRBV7-2 and TRBJ2-2; 9 bases line up with TRBD1. V was clipped by 6 bases and J by 8 bases; unmatched bases: 16. The CDR3 loop spans 17 amino acids. The germline V gene encodes CDR1 SGHTA and CDR2 FQGNSA. Here the CDR3 DNA reads TGTGCCAGCAGGCGAAGACAGGGGGAGGGCTCCTTAGGGGAGCTGTTTTTT. It translates to CASRRRQGEGSLGELFF.

This clone occurred a few times. The rearrangement uses TRBV11-2 and TRBJ2-7; 7 nucleotides agree with TRBD2. V lost 0 bases, J lost 9 bases, and 20 bases stayed unmatched. CDR1 is SGHAT and CDR2 is FQNNGV in the germline V gene. This CDR3 comprises 18 residues. The CDR3 reads CASSLDSGSGGFRTVQYF. The CDR3 DNA reads as TGTGCCAGCAGCTTAGATAGCGGGTCGGGGGGATTTCGCACGGTGCAGTACTTC.

J is TRBJ2-7 and V is TRBV7-6, with 9 bases aligning to TRBD1. The CDR3 loop spans 13 amino acids. Per the germline V gene, CDR1 is SGHVS and CDR2 is FNYEAQ. The junction had 0 bases not matched to a gene; V was cut back by 1 base and J by 5 bases. In nucleotides, the CDR3 is TGTGCCAGCAGCTTAGGGACAGGGGACGAGCAGTACTTC. Translated: CASSLGTGDEQYF.

The V and J genes are TRBV18 and TRBJ2-7, with a tentative D call TRBD1 (6 bases). The germline gives CDR1 KGHSH, CDR2 LQKENI. The CDR3 spans 13 residues. V was pared by 5 bases and J by 6 bases, with 14 bases between. The CDR3, as DNA: TGTGCCAGCTCAGTAAAACAGGGTCTCGAGCAGTACTTC. Encoded protein: CASSVKQGLEQYF.

The chain links TRBV6-5 to TRBJ1-5; D is perhaps TRBD1 (6 bases). The CDR3 has 12 amino acids. CDR1 and CDR2 from the germline V gene are MNHEY and SVGAGI. V lost 6 bases and J lost 4, with 7 bases in between. This CDR3 reads CASRQGNQPQHF. The CDR3 DNA follows: TGTGCCAGCAGACAGGGTAATCAGCCCCAGCATTTT.

The chain joins TRBV28 to TRBJ2-6; D perhaps matches TRBD1 (6 bases). The CDR3 has 16 residues. The V end was cut by 5 bases, the J end by 8 bases, with 19 bases between. Germline loops: CDR1 MDHEN, CDR2 SYDVKM. Here the CDR3 reads CASSPETGYLSNVLTF. The CDR3 DNA follows: TGTGCCAGCAGTCCCGAAACAGGGTATCTCTCCAACGTCCTGACTTTC.

Comments on this clone: This sample includes further DNA sequences coding for the same CDR3. The chain is built from TRBV28 and TRBJ1-5; no clear D. The germline CDR1 and CDR2 sequences are MDHEN and SYDVKM. The CDR3 runs to 12 residues. Trimming took 3 bases from V and 6 from J, leaving 6 bases between them. CDR3 nucleotides: TGTGCCAGCAGTTTGAGAAGTCAGCCCCAGCATTTT. Translated: CASSLRSQPQHF.

The chain recombines TRBV2 with TRBJ1-4, with 8 nucleotides matching TRBD1. CDR3 length: 15 residues. The germline CDR1 and CDR2 sequences are SNHLY and FYNNEI. Trimming at V came to 5 bases and at J to 3 bases, leaving 5 bases not matched to a gene. The chain's CDR3 is CASSWNRGANEKLFF. CDR3 in DNA: TGTGCCAGCAGTTGGAACAGGGGGGCTAATGAAAAACTGTTTTTT.